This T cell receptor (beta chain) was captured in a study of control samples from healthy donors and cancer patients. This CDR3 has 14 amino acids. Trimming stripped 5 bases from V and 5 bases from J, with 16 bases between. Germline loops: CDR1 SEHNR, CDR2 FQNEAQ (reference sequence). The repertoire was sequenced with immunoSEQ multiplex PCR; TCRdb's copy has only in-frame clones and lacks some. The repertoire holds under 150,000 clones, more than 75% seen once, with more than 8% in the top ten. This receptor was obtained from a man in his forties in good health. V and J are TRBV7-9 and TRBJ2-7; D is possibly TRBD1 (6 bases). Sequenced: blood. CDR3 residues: CASSLPGQSHEQYF. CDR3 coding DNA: TGTGCCAGCAGCCTACCGGGACAAAGCCACGAGCAGTACTTC.